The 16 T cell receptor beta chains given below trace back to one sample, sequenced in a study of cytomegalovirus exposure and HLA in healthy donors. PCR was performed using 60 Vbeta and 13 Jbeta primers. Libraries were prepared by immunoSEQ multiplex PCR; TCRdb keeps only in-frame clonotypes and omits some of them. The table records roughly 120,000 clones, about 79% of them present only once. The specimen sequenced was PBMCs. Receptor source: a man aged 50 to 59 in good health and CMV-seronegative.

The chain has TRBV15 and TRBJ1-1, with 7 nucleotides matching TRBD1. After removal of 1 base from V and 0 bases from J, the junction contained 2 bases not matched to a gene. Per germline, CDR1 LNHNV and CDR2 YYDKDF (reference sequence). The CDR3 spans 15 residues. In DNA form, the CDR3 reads TGTGCCACCAGCAGAGCCGGGACAGTGAACACTGAAGCTTTCTTT. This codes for CATSRAGTVNTEAFF. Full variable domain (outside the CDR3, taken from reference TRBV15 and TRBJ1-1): DAMVIQNPRYQVTQFGKPVTLSCSQTLNHNVMYWYQQKSSQAPKLLFHYYDKDFNNEADTPDNFQSRRPNTSFCFLDIRSPGLGDTAMYLCATSRAGTVNTEAFFGQGTRLTVV.

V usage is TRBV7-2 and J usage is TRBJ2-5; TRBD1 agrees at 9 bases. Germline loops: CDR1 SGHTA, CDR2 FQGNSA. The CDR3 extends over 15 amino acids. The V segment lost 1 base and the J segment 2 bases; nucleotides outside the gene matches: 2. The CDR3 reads CASSLDGQGQETQYF. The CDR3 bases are TGTGCCAGCAGCTTAGACGGACAGGGGCAAGAGACCCAGTACTTC.

CDR3 amino acids: CATSSSLDRGPGGYTF. The DNA for the CDR3 is TGTGCCACCTCTTCCTCCCTTGACAGGGGGCCCGGTGGCTACACCTTC. The chain couples TRBV18 to TRBJ1-2; 10 nucleotides line up with TRBD1. Per germline, CDR1 KGHSH and CDR2 LQKENI. V lost 10 bases and J lost 7; bases outside the gene matches: 18. CDR3 size: 16 residues.

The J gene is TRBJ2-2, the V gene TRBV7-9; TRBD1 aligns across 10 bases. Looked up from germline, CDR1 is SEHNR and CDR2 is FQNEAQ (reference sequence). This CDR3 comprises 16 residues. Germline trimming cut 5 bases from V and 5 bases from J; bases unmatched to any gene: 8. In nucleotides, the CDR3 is TGTGCCAGCAGCGGAAGTCCGGGACAGGGGACCGGGGAGCTGTTTTTT. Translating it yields CASSGSPGQGTGELFF.

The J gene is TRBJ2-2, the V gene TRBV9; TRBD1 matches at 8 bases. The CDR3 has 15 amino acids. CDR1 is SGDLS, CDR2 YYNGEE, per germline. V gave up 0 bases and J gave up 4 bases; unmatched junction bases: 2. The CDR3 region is CASSVGTGITGELFF. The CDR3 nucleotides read TGTGCCAGCAGCGTAGGGACAGGGATCACCGGGGAGCTGTTTTTT.

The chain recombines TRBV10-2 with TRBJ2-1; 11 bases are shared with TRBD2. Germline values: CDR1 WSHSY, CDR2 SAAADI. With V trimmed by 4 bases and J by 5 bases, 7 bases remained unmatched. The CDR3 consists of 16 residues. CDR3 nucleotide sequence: TGCGCCAGCAGTGTGAAGGGACTAGCGGACCACAATGAGCAGTTCTTC. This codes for CASSVKGLADHNEQFF.

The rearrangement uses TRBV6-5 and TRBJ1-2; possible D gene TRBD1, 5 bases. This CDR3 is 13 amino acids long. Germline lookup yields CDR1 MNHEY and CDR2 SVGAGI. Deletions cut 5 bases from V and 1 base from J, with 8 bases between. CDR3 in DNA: TGTGCCAGCAGTATGACAGATAACTATGGCTACACCTTC. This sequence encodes CASSMTDNYGYTF.

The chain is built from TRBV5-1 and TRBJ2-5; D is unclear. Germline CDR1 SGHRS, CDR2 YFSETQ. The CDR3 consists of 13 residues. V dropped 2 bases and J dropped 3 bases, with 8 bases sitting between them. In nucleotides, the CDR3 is TGCGCCAGCAGCTTAACACAAAAAGAGACCCAGTACTTC. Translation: CASSLTQKETQYF.

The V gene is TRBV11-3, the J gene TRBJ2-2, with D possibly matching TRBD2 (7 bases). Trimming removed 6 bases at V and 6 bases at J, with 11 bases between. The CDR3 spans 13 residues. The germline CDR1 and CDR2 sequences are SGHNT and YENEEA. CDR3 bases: TGTGCCAGCAGACTAGGGGGGGCCGGGGAGCTGTTTTTT. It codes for CASRLGGAGELFF.

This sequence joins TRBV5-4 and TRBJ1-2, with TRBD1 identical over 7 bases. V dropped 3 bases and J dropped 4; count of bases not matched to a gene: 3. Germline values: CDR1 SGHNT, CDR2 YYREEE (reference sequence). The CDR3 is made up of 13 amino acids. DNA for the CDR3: TGTGCCAGCAGCTCGGACAGGTCCTATGGCTACACCTTC. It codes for CASSSDRSYGYTF.

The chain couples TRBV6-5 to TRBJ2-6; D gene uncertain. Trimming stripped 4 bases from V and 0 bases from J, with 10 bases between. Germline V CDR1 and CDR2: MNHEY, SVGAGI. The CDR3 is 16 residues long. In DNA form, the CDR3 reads TGTGCCAGCAGTTCTCCCAGTCTCTCTGGGGCCAACGTCCTGACTTTC. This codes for CASSSPSLSGANVLTF.

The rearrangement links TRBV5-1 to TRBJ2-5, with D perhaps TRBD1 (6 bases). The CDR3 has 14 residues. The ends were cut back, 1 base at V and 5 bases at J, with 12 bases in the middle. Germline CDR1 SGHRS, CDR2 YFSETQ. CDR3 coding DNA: TGCGCCAGCAGCTTGTCGGACCAGGGGGAGACCCAGTACTTC. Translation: CASSLSDQGETQYF. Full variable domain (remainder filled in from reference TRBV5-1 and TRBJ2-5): KAGVTQTPRYLIKTRGQQVTLSCSPISGHRSVSWYQQTPGQGLQFLFEYFSETQRNKGNFPGRFSGRQFSNSRSEMNVSTLELGDSALYLCASSLSDQGETQYFGPGTRLLVL.

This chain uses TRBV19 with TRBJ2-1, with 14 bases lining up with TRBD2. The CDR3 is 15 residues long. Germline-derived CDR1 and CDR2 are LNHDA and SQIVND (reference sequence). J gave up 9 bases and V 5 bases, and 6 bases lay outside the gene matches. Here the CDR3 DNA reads TGTGCCAGTAGTGAGACTAGCGGGGGGGTGATTGAGCAGTTCTTC. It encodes CASSETSGGVIEQFF.

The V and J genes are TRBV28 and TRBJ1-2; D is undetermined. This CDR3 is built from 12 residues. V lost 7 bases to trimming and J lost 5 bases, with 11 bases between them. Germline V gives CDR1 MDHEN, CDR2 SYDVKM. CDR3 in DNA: TGTGCCAGCATTAAAAGCGGATATGGCTACACCTTC. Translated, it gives CASIKSGYGYTF.

The CDR3 loop is CASSPGGAAYEQYF. CDR3 in DNA: TGTGCCAGCTCACCCGGGGGAGCGGCTTACGAGCAGTACTTC. The chain combines TRBV18 with TRBJ2-7, with TRBD2 as a possible D gene (6 bases). Germline values: CDR1 KGHSH, CDR2 LQKENI. The ends were cut back, 3 bases at V and 4 bases at J, with 13 bases in the middle. The CDR3 totals 14 residues.

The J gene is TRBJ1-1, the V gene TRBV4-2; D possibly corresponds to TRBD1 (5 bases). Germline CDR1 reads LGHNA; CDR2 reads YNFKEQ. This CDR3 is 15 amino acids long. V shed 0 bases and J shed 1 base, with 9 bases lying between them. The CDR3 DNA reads TGTGCCAGCAGCCAAGAAGGGGTTTCGAACACTGAAGCTTTCTTT. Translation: CASSQEGVSNTEAFF.